This T cell receptor beta chain is drawn from a study of control samples from healthy donors and cancer patients. Germline V gene data show CDR1 as LNHNV and CDR2 as YYDKDF (reference sequence). The CDR3 consists of 17 residues. The germline V and J ends were trimmed by 1 base and 2 bases, with 17 bases remaining between them. Clones were read by immunoSEQ multiplex PCR, and TCRdb kept only the in-frame ones, dropping some. This table holds some 57,000 clones, around 96% found once. The sequence was collected from a woman aged 25 to 39 in good health. The chain couples TRBV15 to TRBJ1-1; D may be TRBD1 (5 bases). The sequencing input was blood. The CDR3 reads CATSRARETSRNTEAFF. CDR3 in DNA: TGTGCCACCAGCAGAGCCAGGGAAACCTCAAGAAACACTGAAGCTTTCTTT. The full variable domain, with the rest looked up from reference TRBV15 and TRBJ1-1, is DAMVIQNPRYQVTQFGKPVTLSCSQTLNHNVMYWYQQKSSQAPKLLFHYYDKDFNNEADTPDNFQSRRPNTSFCFLDIRSPGLGDTAMYLCATSRARETSRNTEAFFGQGTRLTVV.